This T cell receptor (beta chain) was documented in a study of post-analysis software for immune sequencing data (dated by TCRdb to between 2015 and 2017). Regarding the complete study: Disease courses on record covered relapsing-remitting, secondary progressive and progressive-relapsing multiple sclerosis, though some patients had no subtype annotation. The patient repertoires were compared against approximately eleven previously published healthy control repertoires obtained from donors aged roughly 6 to 28 years. A subset of samples was prepared in parallel using single-end sample barcoding, then pooled and co-amplified after Illumina adapter ligation. What the research found in general, with its limitations: Significantly higher frequencies in patients than in controls were found for several TRBV segments, including TRBV5-6, TRBV5-1 and TRBV20-1. Direct clustering with F measure revealed strong co-clustering of samples prepared in the same batch, which led to a batch-effect correction. Significantly lower normalized Chao1 diversity was found in multiple sclerosis patients than in controls, suggesting substantial peripheral T-cell clonal expansion. The control group was slightly older than the multiple sclerosis patient group.

In the germline V gene (reference sequence), CDR1 corresponds to DFQATT and CDR2 to SNEGSKA. From the cysteine through the phenylalanine, the CDR3 covers 13 amino acids. Only CDR3 DNA is held: 39 bases, read in frame from base 1. At the junction V is shortened by 5 bases and J by 2 bases, with 12 bases in between. A single count supports this clonotype. The clone's antigen remains unknown. There are no base qualities to consult, and no much larger clone falls within one base. Libraries came from PCR. The sequencer was an Illumina HiSeq 2500. To reduce PCR and sequencing biases, unique molecular identifiers were built into the TCR beta cDNA libraries. Roughly 500,000 cDNA molecules were obtained for every 1 to 10 million input T cells, so each molecule roughly corresponded to one T cell. The patient libraries were prepared and sequenced using the same protocol as the earlier healthy control dataset. Samples belonging to the same batch were prepared together, multiplexed and sequenced on a shared HiSeq lane. The source study handled its data this way. MIGEC handled the raw barcoded reads, throwing out single-read molecular identifier groups before consensus assembly and CDR3 extraction. VDJtools was used for post-analysis of the clonotype tables, with diversity normalized by down-sampling every dataset to the smallest sample size. To correct batch-related cross-sample contamination, repertoire overlap clustering matched CDR3 amino acid sequences but not nucleotide sequences. TCRdb trimmed public reads at Q25 via fastp, called clones via MiXCR and kept in-frame beta chains. Each entry merges the rows of one CDR3 protein and shows their most common DNA and genes. TCRdb's processing, not the authors' own work, is the source of the V and J calls. The sample has hundreds of thousands of distinct CDR3 sequences on record, 59% of them singletons. The ten top clones hold roughly 10% of the sample.

To demonstrate the VDJtools post-analysis software, the study profiled TCR beta repertoires from the peripheral blood of 10 to 15 young patients with multiple sclerosis. The multiple sclerosis patients were children and adolescents ranging in age from roughly 6 to 16 years. Rearrangement joined TRBV20-1 to TRBJ1-2, with a tentative D gene TRBD1 over 5 matching bases. Sequenced input: blood. The TCR was taken from a girl aged 2 to 9 with multiple sclerosis. The nucleotide sequence is given as TGCAGTGCTTTCACGGGGCAGAACTATGGCTACACCTTC. It translates to CSAFTGQNYGYTF.